This entry concerns a single T cell receptor (beta chain). The antigen is undetermined. This CDR3 contains 15 residues. Germline values: CDR1 MNHEY, CDR2 SVGEGT. The trim removed 2 bases at V and 5 bases at J, leaving 8 bases unmatched. Unique molecular identifiers were used to barcode this TCRbeta library. TCRdb reanalysed the PCR reads using MiXCR and keeps one entry per CDR3 protein. The data hold hundreds of thousands of distinct CDR3 sequences, with roughly 13% observed a single time. The sample belongs to a study of T-cell reconstitution after alpha-beta-depleted transplantation in children. Overall study findings and caveats: Diversity and T-cell counts at one year after transplant derived mostly from new T cells.

This chain connects TRBV6-2 or TRBV6-3 to TRBJ2-7, with 8 bases matching TRBD1. The input for sequencing was PBMCs, mostly from graft donor cells, taken 360 days after TCRalphabeta/CD19-depleted stem cell transplant. The sequence derives from a male patient aged 10 to 17 who had a stem cell transplant for acute myeloid leukemia, so the T cells may come from the graft donor. CDR3 in amino acids: CASSYPWTGTDEQYF. CDR3 bases: TGTGCCAGCAGTTACCCCTGGACAGGGACTGACGAGCAGTACTTC.